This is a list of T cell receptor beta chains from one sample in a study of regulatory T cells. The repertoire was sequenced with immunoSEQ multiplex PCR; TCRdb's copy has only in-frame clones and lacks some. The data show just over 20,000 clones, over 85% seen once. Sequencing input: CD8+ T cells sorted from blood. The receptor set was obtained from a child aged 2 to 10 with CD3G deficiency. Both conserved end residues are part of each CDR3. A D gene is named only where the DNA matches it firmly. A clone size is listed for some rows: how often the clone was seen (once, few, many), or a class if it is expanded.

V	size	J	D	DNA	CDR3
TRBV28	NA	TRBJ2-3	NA	TGTGCCAGCAGTTTAGAGGTAACAGATACGCAGTATTTT	CASSLEVTDTQYF
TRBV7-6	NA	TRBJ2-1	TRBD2	TGTGCCAGCAGCACGGGTTTAGCGGGAGGGGAGCAGTTCTTC	CASSTGLAGGEQFF
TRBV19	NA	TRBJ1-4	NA	TGTGCCAGTAGGGGTCATGCGGATGAAAAACTGTTTTTT	CASRGHADEKLFF
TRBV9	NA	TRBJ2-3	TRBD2	TGTGCCAGCAGCGTAGAGGCGGGAGGGCCTGTGGATACGCAGTATTTT	CASSVEAGGPVDTQYF
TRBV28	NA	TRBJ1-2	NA	TGTGCCAGCAGCGGAGAGGGAAACTATGGCTACACCTTC	CASSGEGNYGYTF
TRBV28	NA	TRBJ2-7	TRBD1	TGTGCCAGCAGCCCTCTCGGGACAGGGCCCTACGAGCAGTACTTC	CASSPLGTGPYEQYF
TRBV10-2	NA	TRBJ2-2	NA	TGCGCCAGCAGTCAGGTCGGCGGGGAGCTGTTTTTT	CASSQVGGELFF
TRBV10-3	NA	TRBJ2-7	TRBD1	TGTGCCATCAGTGCGGGACAGTCCTACGAGCAGTACTTC	CAISAGQSYEQYF
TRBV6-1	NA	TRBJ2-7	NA	TGTGCCAGCAGTGAGGTGGCTGGGCGCGAGCAGTACTTC	CASSEVAGREQYF
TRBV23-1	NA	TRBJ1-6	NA	TGCGCCAGCAGTCAATTTCGGAGCCAACTATATAATTCACCCCTCCACTTT	CASSQFRSQLYNSPLHF
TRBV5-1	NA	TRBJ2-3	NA	TGCGCCAGCAGCTTGAACCTACCCGGCACAGATACGCAGTATTTT	CASSLNLPGTDTQYF
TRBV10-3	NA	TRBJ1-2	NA	TGTGCCATCAGTGAGACACCCAAATATGGCTACACCTTC	CAISETPKYGYTF
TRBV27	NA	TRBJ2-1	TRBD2	TGTGCCAGCAGTTCGAGCGGGAGCTACAATGAGCAGTTCTTC	CASSSSGSYNEQFF
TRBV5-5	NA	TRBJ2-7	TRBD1	TGTGCCAGCAGCATCGACAGGGGGGGACTCTACGAGCAGTACTTC	CASSIDRGGLYEQYF
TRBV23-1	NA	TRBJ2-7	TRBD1	TGCGCCAGCAGCGATAGGGACAGGGAATCGATTAGGTACGAGCAGTACTTC	CASSDRDRESIRYEQYF
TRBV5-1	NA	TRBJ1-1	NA	TGCGCCAGCAGTACGGGCCGAGACACTGAAGCTTTCTTT	CASSTGRDTEAFF
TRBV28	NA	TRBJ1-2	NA	TGTGCCAGCAGTTTATCGGAGGGACACTATGGCTACACCTTC	CASSLSEGHYGYTF
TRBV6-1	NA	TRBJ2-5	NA	TGTGCCAGCAGTCTCACAGAGACCCAGTACTTC	CASSLTETQYF
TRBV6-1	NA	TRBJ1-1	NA	TGTGCCAGCAGTGAATTGAACACTGAAGCTTTCTTT	CASSELNTEAFF
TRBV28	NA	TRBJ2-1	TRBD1	TGTGCCAGCAGTTTGCCGGGACAGGGAGTTAATGAGCAGTTCTTC	CASSLPGQGVNEQFF
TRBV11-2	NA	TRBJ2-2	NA	TGTGCCAGCAGCCTGCTTTCGGAGTACACCGGGGAGCTGTTTTTT	CASSLLSEYTGELFF
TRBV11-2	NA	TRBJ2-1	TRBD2	TGTGCCAGCAGCTTGGGGACTAGCGGGAGGCATGAGCAGTTCTTC	CASSLGTSGRHEQFF
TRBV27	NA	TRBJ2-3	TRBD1	TGTGCCAGCAGCTCGACAGGGGCTGTGAACCGCACAGATACGCAGTATTTT	CASSSTGAVNRTDTQYF
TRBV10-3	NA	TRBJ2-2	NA	TGTGCCATCTCTAGGAGGGAGCTGGGCACCGGGGAGCTGTTTTTT	CAISRRELGTGELFF
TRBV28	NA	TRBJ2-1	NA	TGTGCCAGCAGTCCGACAAACTTCCAAAATGAGCAGTTCTTC	CASSPTNFQNEQFF
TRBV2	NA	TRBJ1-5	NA	TGTGCCAGCAGACGACGGTACAATCAGCCCCAGCATTTT	CASRRRYNQPQHF
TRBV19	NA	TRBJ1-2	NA	TGTGCCAGTAGTGCCTCGATCGCTAACTATGGCTACACCTTC	CASSASIANYGYTF
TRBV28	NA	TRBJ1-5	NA	TGTGCCAGCAGTACCAGTTATAGCAATCAGCCCCAGCATTTT	CASSTSYSNQPQHF
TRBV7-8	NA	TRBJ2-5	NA	TGTGCCAGCAGCCCCTCCTGGTTGGAAGAGACCCAGTACTTC	CASSPSWLEETQYF
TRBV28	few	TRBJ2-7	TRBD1	TGTGCCAGCAGTTCCCCCAGGGGGCTTGAGCAGTACTTC	CASSSPRGLEQYF
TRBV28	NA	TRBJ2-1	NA	TGTGCCAGCAGTTTGATGGGATCTGGGAATGAGCAGTTCTTC	CASSLMGSGNEQFF
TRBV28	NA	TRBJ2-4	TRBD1	TGTGCCAGCAGTCCCACCACGGGACAGTACAAAAACATTCAGTACTTC	CASSPTTGQYKNIQYF
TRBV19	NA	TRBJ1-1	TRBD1	TGTGCCAGTAGTGCGACAGGGACTGAAGCTTTCTTT	CASSATGTEAFF
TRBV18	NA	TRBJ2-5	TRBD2	TGTGCCAGCTCACCCTTGGGACTAGCGGTCCAAGAGACCCAGTACTTC	CASSPLGLAVQETQYF
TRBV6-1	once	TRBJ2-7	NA	TGTGCCAGCAGTGGAGGGTACGAGCAGTACTTC	CASSGGYEQYF
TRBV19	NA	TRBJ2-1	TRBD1	TGTGCCAGTAGTATTGCCGTGGGACAGGGTTACAATGAGCAGTTCTTC	CASSIAVGQGYNEQFF
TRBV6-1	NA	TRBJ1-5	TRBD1	TGTGCCAGCAGTGACCCAGGACAGGGTTATCAGCCCCAGCATTTT	CASSDPGQGYQPQHF
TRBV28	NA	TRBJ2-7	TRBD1	TGTGCCAGCAGTTTATTGGCAGGGGGCGACGAGCAGTACTTC	CASSLLAGGDEQYF
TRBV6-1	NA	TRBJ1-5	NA	TGTGCCAGCAGTGACCAAGACAGCACTAATCAGCCCCAGCATTTT	CASSDQDSTNQPQHF
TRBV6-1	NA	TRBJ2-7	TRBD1	TGTGCCAGTCAGGACAGGGAATCACACGAGCAGTACTTC	CASQDRESHEQYF
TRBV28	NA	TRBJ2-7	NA	TGTGCCAGCAGGCACCCGGGGGACGAGCAGTACTTC	CASRHPGDEQYF
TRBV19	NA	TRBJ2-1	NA	TGTGCCAGTAGTGGGGTAAGCAATGAGCAGTTCTTC	CASSGVSNEQFF
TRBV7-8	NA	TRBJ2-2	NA	TGTGCCAGCAGCTCCCCCCCCGGGGAGCTGTTTTTT	CASSSPPGELFF
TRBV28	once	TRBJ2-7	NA	TGTGCCAGCAGTTTTTTCCACGAGCAGTACTTC	CASSFFHEQYF
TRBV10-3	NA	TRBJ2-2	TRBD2	TGTGCCACCGCGGGACTAGCGGGAGGCACCGGGGAGCTGTTTTTT	CATAGLAGGTGELFF
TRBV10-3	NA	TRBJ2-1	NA	TGTGCCATCAGTCTGAATAGTTTCAACAATGAGCAGTTCTTC	CAISLNSFNNEQFF
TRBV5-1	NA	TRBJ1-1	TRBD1	TGCGCCAGCAGCCCTGGGACAGGGGGATCCACTGAAGCTTTCTTT	CASSPGTGGSTEAFF
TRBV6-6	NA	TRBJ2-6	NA	TGTGCCAGCAGTTACGGTGGGGCCAACGTCCTGACTTTC	CASSYGGANVLTF
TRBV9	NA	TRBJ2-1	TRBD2	TGTGCCAGCAGCGTAGGCGGGGGAAACAATGAGCAGTTCTTC	CASSVGGGNNEQFF
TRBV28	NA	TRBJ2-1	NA	TGTGCCAGCAGTTACTATGAATCGAAGCATGAGCAGTTCTTC	CASSYYESKHEQFF